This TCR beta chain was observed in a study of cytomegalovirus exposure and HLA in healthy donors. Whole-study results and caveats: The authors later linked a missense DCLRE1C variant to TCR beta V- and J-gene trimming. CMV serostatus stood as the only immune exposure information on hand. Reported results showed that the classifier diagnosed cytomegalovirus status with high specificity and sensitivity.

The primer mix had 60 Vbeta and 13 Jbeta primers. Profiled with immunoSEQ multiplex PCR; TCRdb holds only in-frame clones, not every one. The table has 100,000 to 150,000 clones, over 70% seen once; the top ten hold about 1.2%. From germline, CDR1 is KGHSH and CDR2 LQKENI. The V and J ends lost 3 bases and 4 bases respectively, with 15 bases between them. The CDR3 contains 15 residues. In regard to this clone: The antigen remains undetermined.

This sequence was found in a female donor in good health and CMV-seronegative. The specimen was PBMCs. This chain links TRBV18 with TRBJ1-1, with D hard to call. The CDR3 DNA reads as TGTGCCAGCTCACCGGCAGCCACTTCGGGCACTGAAGCTTTCTTT. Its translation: CASSPAATSGTEAFF.